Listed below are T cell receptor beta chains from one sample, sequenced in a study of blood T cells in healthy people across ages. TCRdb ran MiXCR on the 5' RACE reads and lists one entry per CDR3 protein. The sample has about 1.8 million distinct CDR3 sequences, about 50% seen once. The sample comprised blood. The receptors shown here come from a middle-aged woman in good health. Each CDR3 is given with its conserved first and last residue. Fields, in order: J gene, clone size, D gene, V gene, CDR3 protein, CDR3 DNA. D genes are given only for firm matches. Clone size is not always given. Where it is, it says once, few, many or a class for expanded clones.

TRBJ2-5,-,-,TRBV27,CASSLFPQETQYF,TGTGCCAGCAGTTTATTCCCTCAAGAGACCCAGTACTTC
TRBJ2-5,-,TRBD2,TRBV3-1,CASSQDRGTSGGSYQETQYF,TGTGCCAGCAGCCAAGATAGGGGGACTAGCGGGGGGTCATACCAAGAGACCCAGTACTTC
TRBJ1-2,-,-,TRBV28,CASRFGPTLNYGYTF,TGTGCCAGCAGATTCGGTCCCACGCTTAACTATGGCTACACCTTC
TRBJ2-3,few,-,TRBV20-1,CSAWGRDQDTQYF,TGCAGTGCTTGGGGCCGGGACCAAGATACGCAGTATTTT
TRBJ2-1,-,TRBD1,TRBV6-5,CASSYSGSGTGGNEQFF,TGTGCCAGCAGTTACTCAGGATCCGGGACAGGGGGAAATGAGCAGTTCTTC
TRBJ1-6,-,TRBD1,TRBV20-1,CSAPDRGTNSPLHF,TGCAGTGCGCCAGACAGGGGAACTAATTCACCCCTCCACTTT
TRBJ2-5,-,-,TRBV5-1,CASRFGSGQETQYF,TGCGCCAGCAGATTCGGGTCTGGTCAGGAGACCCAGTACTTC
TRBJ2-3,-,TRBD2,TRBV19,CASGRVADTQYF,TGTGCCAGTGGGAGGGTCGCAGATACGCAGTATTTT
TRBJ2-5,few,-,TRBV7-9,CASSFGTLRRETQYF,TGTGCCAGCAGCTTCGGGACGTTAAGGAGAGAGACCCAGTACTTC
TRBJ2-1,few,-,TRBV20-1,CSARGGALGEQFF,TGCAGTGCGAGGGGGGGGGCTCTTGGTGAGCAGTTCTTC
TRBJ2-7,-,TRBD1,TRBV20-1,CSATNRGSYEQYF,TGCAGTGCTACAAACAGGGGATCCTACGAGCAGTACTTC
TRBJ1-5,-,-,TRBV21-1,CASSGDRVDAGQPQHF,TGTGCCAGCAGCGGCGACAGGGTTGATGCGGGTCAGCCCCAGCATTTT
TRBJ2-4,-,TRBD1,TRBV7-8,CASSLRIGQAKGNIQYF,TGTGCCAGCAGCTTGCGGATAGGACAGGCCAAAGGGAACATTCAGTACTTC
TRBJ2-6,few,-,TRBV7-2,CASSPRIPSSGANVLTF,TGTGCCAGCAGCCCCCGAATCCCGAGCTCTGGGGCCAACGTCCTGACTTTC
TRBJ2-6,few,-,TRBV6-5,CASSYSRRTGANVLTF,TGTGCCAGCAGTTACTCGAGACGTACTGGGGCCAACGTCCTGACTTTC
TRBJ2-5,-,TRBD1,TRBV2,CASRKDRAFYQETQYF,TGTGCCAGCAGGAAAGACAGGGCATTTTACCAAGAGACCCAGTACTTC
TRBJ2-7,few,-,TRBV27,CASSPRVTAYEQYF,TGTGCCAGCAGTCCCCGAGTGACGGCCTACGAGCAGTACTTC
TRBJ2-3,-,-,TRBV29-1,CSVGGGRDSISTDTQYF,TGCAGCGTTGGGGGGGGGCGCGACAGCATAAGCACAGATACGCAGTATTTT
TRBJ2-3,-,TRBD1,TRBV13,CASSPTGWTGQDTQYF,TGTGCCAGCAGCCCAACTGGCTGGACAGGGCAAGATACGCAGTATTTT
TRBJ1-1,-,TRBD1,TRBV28,CASRQGVTEAFF,TGTGCCAGCAGACAGGGGGTGACTGAAGCTTTCTTT
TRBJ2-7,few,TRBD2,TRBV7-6,CASSPSTSVAGGQVEQYF,TGTGCCAGCAGCCCCAGCACTTCGGTAGCGGGGGGTCAGGTCGAGCAGTACTTC
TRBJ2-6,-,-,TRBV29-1,CSVEGGPSSGANVLTF,TGCAGCGTTGAAGGGGGGCCAAGCTCTGGGGCCAACGTCCTGACTTTC
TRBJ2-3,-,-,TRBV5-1,CASSEGGTIRGGDTQYF,TGCGCCAGCAGCGAAGGGGGAACGATCCGAGGAGGAGATACGCAGTATTTT
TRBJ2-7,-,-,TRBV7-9,CASSLLAVSSYEQYF,TGTGCCAGCAGCTTACTTGCGGTTTCCTCCTACGAGCAGTACTTC
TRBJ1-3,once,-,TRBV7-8,CASSLALGVNTIYF,TGTGCCAGCAGCTTGGCCCTCGGGGTGAACACCATATATTTT
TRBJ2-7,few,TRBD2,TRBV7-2,CASSQSGGGGYLYEQYF,TGTGCCAGCAGCCAGTCTGGCGGCGGGGGGTACCTCTACGAGCAGTACTTC
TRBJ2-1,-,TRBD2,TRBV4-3,CASSQDPSLAGVEQFF,TGCGCCAGCAGCCAAGATCCGTCACTAGCGGGAGTGGAGCAGTTCTTC
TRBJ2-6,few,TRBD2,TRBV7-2,CASSLNGLAGLSGANVLTF,TGTGCCAGCAGCTTGAACGGACTAGCAGGTCTCTCCGGGGCCAACGTCCTGACTTTC
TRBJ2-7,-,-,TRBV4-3,CASSQDFTAEFYNEQYF,TGCGCCAGCAGCCAAGATTTCACAGCGGAATTTTACAATGAGCAGTACTTC
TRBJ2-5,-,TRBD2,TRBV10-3,CAITEGRGAQETQYF,TGTGCCATCACCGAGGGGCGGGGGGCTCAAGAGACCCAGTACTTC
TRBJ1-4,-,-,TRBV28,CASAIGSNEKLFF,TGTGCCAGCGCCATCGGATCTAATGAAAAACTGTTTTTT
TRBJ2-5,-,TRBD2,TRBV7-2,CVSSPTSGAQETQYF,TGTGTCAGCAGCCCGACTAGCGGGGCACAAGAGACCCAGTACTTC
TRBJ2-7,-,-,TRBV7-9,CASSGDGDYEQYF,TGTGCCAGCAGCGGGGACGGTGACTACGAGCAGTACTTC